This T cell receptor (beta chain) is drawn from a study of tumor-infiltrating lymphocytes in glioblastoma multiforme. Study-wide results and limits: Just one glioblastoma patient contributed to the TCR-mutation comparison. Detected clone frequencies may not reflect cell counts, being RNA-based.

This clonotype has a count of ten or more. Its antigen remains unknown. Deletions cut 3 bases from V and 4 bases from J, with 12 bases between. The V gene's germline CDR1 is GTSNPN and CDR2 SVGIG (reference sequence). The CDR3 spans 13 residues. Multiple V-beta primers and a C-beta primer amplified TCRB from RNA. A C-beta primer primed TCRB cDNA from around 0.5 ug RNA. No unique molecular identifiers were described for these TCRB libraries. TCRdb itself ran the multiplex PCR reads through MiXCR, one entry per CDR3 protein. The sample yields approximately 30,000 distinct CDR3 sequences, approximately 60% seen once.

This chain uses TRBV30 with TRBJ1-1; no reliable D call. This receptor was obtained from a male donor with glioblastoma. The sequenced sample was brain tumor tissue. The DNA for the CDR3 is TGTGCCTGGAGCGCGGGCTTCGGCACTGAAGCTTTCTTT. Protein product: CAWSAGFGTEAFF. The complete variable domain, with remaining parts taken from reference TRBV30 and TRBJ1-1, reads SQTIHQWPATLVQPVGSPLSLECTVEGTSNPNLYWYRQAAGRGLQLLFYSVGIGQISSEVPQNLSASRPQDRQFILSSKKLLLSDSGFYLCAWSAGFGTEAFFGQGTRLTVV.